The clone carrying this T cell receptor (beta chain) was counted between two and nine times. From RNA transcripts, TCR beta CDR3 regions were amplified. With the HTBI primer set, the TCR CDR3 went through a first round of RT-PCR. In TCRdb, the multiplex PCR reads were re-called with MiXCR into one record per CDR3 protein. This table holds hundreds of thousands of distinct CDR3 sequences, more than 15% found once. With V trimmed by 0 bases and J by 0 bases, 8 bases remained unmatched. The CDR3 runs 17 residues. Germline values: CDR1 SGHDT, CDR2 YYEEEE. This sample is part of a study of T cells in Graves' hyperthyroidism and ophthalmopathy.

The sequence was collected from a young woman with Graves' hyperthyroidism that later progressed to Graves' ophthalmopathy. The rearrangement joins TRBV5-6 to TRBJ1-1; the match to TRBD1 covers 7 bases. The sequencing sample was made of blood. CDR3 sequence: CASSLGLRTGVNTEAFF. The DNA for the CDR3 is TGTGCCAGCAGCTTGGGCTTAAGGACAGGCGTGAACACTGAAGCTTTCTTT.